This TCR beta chain was identified during a study of T cells after yellow fever vaccination. The overall study: Fractions of low cell number were prepared using SMART-Seq v4 Ultra Low Input.

This clonotype occurred a few times. Its matching antigen is unknown. TCR cDNA, made by 5'RACE template switching, carried an added universal primer site and UMIs. One entry per CDR3 protein, called by TCRdb with MiXCR from the 5' RACE reads. The table includes fewer than 650,000 distinct CDR3 sequences, 21% detected once. CDR1 is ENHRY and CDR2 is SYGVKD in the germline V gene. The CDR3 contains 12 residues. Trimming pared 9 bases from V and 4 bases from J, leaving 11 bases between. Study conclusions and caveats: Compared with primary, the secondary response was weaker and peaked at day 5, not 15.

V usage is TRBV10-3 and J usage is TRBJ2-3, with D perhaps matching TRBD1 (6 bases). The source material was PBMCs, sampled roughly 20 days after the first yellow fever vaccination. The source is a man in his late teens or twenties who received the YFV17D yellow fever vaccine. CDR3 residues: CAIQGPADTQYF. CDR3 nucleotide sequence: TGTGCCATTCAGGGGCCGGCAGATACGCAGTATTTT.